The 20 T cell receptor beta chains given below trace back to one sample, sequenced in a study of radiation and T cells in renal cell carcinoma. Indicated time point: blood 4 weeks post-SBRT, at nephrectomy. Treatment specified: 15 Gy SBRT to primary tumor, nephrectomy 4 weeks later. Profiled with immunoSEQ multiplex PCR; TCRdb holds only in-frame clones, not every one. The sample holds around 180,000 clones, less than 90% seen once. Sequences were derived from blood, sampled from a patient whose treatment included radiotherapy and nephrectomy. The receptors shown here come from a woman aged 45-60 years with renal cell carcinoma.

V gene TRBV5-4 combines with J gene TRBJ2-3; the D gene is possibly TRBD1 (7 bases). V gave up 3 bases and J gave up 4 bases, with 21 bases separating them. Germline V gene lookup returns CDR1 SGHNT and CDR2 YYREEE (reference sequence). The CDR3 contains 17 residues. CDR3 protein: CASSSRGGGARSDTQYF. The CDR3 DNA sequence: TGTGCCAGCAGCTCTCGCGGAGGGGGCGCAAGGTCAGATACGCAGTATTTT.

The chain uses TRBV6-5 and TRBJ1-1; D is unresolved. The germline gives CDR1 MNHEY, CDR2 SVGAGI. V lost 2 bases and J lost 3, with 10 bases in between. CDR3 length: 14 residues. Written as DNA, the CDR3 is TGTGCCAGCAGTTACGATCTGAGGGACACTGAAGCTTTCTTT. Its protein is CASSYDLRDTEAFF.

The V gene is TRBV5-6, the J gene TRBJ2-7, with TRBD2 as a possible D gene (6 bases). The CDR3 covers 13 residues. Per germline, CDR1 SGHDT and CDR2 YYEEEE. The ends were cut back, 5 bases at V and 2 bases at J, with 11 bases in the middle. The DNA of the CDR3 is TGTGCCAGCAGTTGGGACTTGGCCTACGAGCAGTACTTC. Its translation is CASSWDLAYEQYF.

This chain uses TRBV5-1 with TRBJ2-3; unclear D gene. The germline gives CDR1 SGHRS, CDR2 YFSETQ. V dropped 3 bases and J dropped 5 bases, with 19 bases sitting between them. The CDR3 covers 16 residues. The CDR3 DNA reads TGCGCCAGCAGCTCGCAGCTGGGAACGGCAGGAGATACGCAGTATTTT. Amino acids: CASSSQLGTAGDTQYF. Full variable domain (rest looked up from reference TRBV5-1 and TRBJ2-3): KAGVTQTPRYLIKTRGQQVTLSCSPISGHRSVSWYQQTPGQGLQFLFEYFSETQRNKGNFPGRFSGRQFSNSRSEMNVSTLELGDSALYLCASSSQLGTAGDTQYFGPGTRLTVL.

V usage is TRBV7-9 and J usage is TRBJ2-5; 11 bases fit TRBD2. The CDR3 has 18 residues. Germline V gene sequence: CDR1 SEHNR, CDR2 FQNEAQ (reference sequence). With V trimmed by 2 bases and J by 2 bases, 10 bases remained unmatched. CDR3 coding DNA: TGTGCCAGCAGCTTATGGGGCCTAGCGGGGGGCGAACAAGAGACCCAGTACTTC. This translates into CASSLWGLAGGEQETQYF.

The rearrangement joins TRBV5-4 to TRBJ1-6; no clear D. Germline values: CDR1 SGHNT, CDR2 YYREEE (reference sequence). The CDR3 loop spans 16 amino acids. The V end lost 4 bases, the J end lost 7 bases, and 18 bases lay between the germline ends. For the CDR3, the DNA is TGTGCCAGCAGCCTATCCCCGAACTTGGGGAATTCACCCCTCCACTTT. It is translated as CASSLSPNLGNSPLHF.

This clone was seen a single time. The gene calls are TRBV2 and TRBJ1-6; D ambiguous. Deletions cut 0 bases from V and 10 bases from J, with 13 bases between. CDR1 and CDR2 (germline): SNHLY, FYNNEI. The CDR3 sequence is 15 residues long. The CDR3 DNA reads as TGTGCCAGCAGTGAAGCGGTGCGGGTAGGATCACCCCTCCACTTT. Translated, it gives CASSEAVRVGSPLHF.

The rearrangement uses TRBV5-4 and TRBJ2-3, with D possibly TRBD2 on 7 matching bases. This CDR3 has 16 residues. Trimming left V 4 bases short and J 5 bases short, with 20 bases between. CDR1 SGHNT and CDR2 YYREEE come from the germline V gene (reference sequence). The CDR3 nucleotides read TGTGCCAGCAGCGCCGGGGGGCGGGGGCAAGGAGATACGCAGTATTTT. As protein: CASSAGGRGQGDTQYF.

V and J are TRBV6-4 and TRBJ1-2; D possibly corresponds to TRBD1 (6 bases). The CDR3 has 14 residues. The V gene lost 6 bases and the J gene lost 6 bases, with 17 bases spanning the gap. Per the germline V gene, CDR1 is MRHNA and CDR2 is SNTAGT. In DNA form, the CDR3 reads TGTGCCAGCAGGCAGAATTACAGGGAGGATGGCTACACCTTC. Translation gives CASRQNYREDGYTF.

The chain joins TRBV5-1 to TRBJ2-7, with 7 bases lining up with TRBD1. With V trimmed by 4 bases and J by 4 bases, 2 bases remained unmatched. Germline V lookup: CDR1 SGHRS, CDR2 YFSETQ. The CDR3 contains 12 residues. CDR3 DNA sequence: TGCGCCAGCAGCGCCAGGGGGTACGAGCAGTACTTC. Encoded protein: CASSARGYEQYF.

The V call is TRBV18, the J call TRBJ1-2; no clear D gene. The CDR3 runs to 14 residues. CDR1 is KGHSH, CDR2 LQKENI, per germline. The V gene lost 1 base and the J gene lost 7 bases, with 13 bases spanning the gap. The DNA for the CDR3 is TGTGCCAGCTCACCACGGGAGGGCGCGACTGGCTACACCTTC. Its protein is CASSPREGATGYTF.

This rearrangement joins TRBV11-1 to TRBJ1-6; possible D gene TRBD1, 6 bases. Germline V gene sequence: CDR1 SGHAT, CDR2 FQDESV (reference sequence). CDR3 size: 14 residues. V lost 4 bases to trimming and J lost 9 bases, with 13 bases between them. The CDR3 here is CASSSGAQGSPLHF. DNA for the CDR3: TGTGCCAGCAGCTCGGGGGCCCAGGGTTCACCCCTCCACTTT.

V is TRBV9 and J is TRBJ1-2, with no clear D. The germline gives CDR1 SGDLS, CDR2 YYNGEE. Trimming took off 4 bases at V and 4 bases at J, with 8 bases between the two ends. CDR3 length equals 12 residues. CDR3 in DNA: TGTGCCAGCAGCCTAGATTTCTATGGCTACACCTTC. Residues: CASSLDFYGYTF.

The CDR3 is CASSQDRIRVDTQYF. DNA of the CDR3: TGCGCCAGCAGCCAAGATCGAATCAGGGTAGATACGCAGTATTTT. The V call is TRBV4-3, the J call TRBJ2-3; D possibly corresponds to TRBD1 (5 bases). Per germline, CDR1 LGHNA and CDR2 YSLEER. The CDR3 has 15 amino acids. The ends were cut back, 0 bases at V and 5 bases at J, with 12 bases in the middle.

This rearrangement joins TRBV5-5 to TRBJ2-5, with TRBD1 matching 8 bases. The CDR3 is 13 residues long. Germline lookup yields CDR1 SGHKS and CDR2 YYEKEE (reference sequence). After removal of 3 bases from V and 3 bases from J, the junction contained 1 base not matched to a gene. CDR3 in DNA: TGTGCCAGCAGCTGGACAGGGAAAGAGACCCAGTACTTC. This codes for CASSWTGKETQYF.

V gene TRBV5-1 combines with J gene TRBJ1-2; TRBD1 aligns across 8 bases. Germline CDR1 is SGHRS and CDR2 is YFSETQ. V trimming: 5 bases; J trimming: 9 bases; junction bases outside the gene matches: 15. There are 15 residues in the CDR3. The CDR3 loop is CASRGQDSLVERYTF. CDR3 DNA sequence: TGCGCCAGCAGGGGACAGGATTCACTTGTGGAGCGCTACACCTTC.

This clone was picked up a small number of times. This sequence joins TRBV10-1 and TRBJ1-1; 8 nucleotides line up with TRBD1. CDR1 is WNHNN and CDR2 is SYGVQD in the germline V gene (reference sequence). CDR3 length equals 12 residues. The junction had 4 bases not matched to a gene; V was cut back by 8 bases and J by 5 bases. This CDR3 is CASSTGGTEAFF. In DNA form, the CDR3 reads TGCGCCAGCTCCACAGGGGGAACTGAAGCTTTCTTT.

The CDR3 DNA is TGTGCCAGCAGCGTATTCCAGCAAGAGACCCAGTACTTC. Translation gives CASSVFQQETQYF. The chain has TRBV9 and TRBJ2-5; D is undetermined. Trimming cost V 1 base and J 2 bases, with 6 bases left between them. Germline lookup yields CDR1 SGDLS and CDR2 YYNGEE. The CDR3 has 13 amino acids.

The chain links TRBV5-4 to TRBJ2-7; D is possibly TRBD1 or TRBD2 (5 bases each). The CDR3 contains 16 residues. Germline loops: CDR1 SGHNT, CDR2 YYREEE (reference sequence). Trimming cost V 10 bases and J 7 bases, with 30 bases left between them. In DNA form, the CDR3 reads TGTGCCTACCAGGGTGCGGGCGCACCCCCTTCGTGGGAGCAGTACTTC. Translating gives CAYQGAGAPPSWEQYF.

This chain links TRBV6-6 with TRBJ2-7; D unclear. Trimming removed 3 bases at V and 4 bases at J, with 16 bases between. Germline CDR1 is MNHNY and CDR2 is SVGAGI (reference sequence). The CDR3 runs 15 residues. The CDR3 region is CASSYEYPARYEQYF. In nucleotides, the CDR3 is TGTGCCAGCAGTTATGAGTACCCGGCTCGGTACGAGCAGTACTTC.